Presented here are 3 T cell receptor beta chains from one specimen sequenced in a study of human T cells and chemical hapten exposure. As for time point: pre-sensitization, week 0. Treatment here: therapeutic diphenylcyclopropenone sensitization with weekly scalp DPC. One entry per CDR3 protein, called by TCRdb with MiXCR from the RACE reads. The sample holds tens of thousands of distinct CDR3 sequences; about 7% are singletons and the top ten take 1.5% to 2%. The specimen was whole blood, collected in connection with sensitization to the hapten diphenylcyclopropenone (DPC). The receptors originated from a woman aged 25 to 39 with alopecia areata. Some clones in this sample may be carry-over from other donors' samples.

This clonotype showed up many times. This chain links TRBV29-1 with TRBJ2-3; D gene ambiguous. CDR3 size: 12 residues. Germline CDR1 reads SQVTM; CDR2 reads ANQGSEA. The CDR3 nucleotides read TGCGGGGTTGGGTCCAGCACAGATACGCAGTATTTT. Translating gives CGVGSSTDTQYF.

This clonotype was detected ten times or more. The J gene is TRBJ2-5, the V gene TRBV7-2; D is possibly TRBD1 (6 bases). Germline V lookup: CDR1 SGHTA, CDR2 FQGNSA. The CDR3 totals 13 residues. Trimming took off 1 base at V and 4 bases at J, with 7 bases between the two ends. CDR3 sequence (DNA): TGTGCCAGCAGCTTAGTGACAGGAGAGACCCAGTACTTC. Protein product: CASSLVTGETQYF.

This clonotype was observed at least ten times. CDR3 sequence: CSVEKTLPGRDLAKNIQYF. CDR3 coding DNA: TGCAGCGTCGAAAAGACCTTACCAGGACGGGACCTAGCCAAAAACATTCAGTACTTC. This rearrangement joins TRBV29-1 to TRBJ2-4; D may match TRBD1 or TRBD2 (5 bases each). V was cut by 6 bases and J by 0 bases, with 27 bases left in between. The CDR3 contains 19 residues. The germline V gene encodes CDR1 SQVTM and CDR2 ANQGSEA. Supplemented by reference TRBV29-1 and TRBJ2-4, the full variable domain reads SAVISQKPSRDICQRGTSLTIQCQVDSQVTMMFWYRQQPGQSLTLIATANQGSEATYESGFVIDKFPISRPNLTFSTLTVSNMSPEDSSIYLCSVEKTLPGRDLAKNIQYFGAGTRLSVL.